What follows are 5 T cell receptor beta chains derived from one specimen sequenced in a study of T cell responses to AZD1222 COVID-19 vaccine. The data were produced by immunoSEQ multiplex PCR, yet TCRdb's version contains in-frame clones alone and is incomplete. The data contain 150,000 to 200,000 clones, around 87% of them singletons. The sequences come from peripheral blood, collected on day 0 of AZD1222 vaccination. All receptors come from an adult in good health.

The chain combines TRBV7-7 with TRBJ2-7; possibly TRBD2 for D (6 bases). The CDR3 runs 16 residues. Germline CDR1 and CDR2: SSHAT and FNYEAQ (reference sequence). V lost 5 bases and J lost 3, with 20 bases in between. In DNA, the CDR3 is TGTGCCAGCAGCCCGGAGGACTACCATGATCACTACGAGCAGTACTTC. It codes for CASSPEDYHDHYEQYF.

This clone came up once. J is TRBJ2-1 and V is TRBV19; D may be TRBD2 (5 bases). This CDR3 has 14 residues. Between the trimmed V and J ends, which lost 6 bases and 0 bases, there was a span of 9 bases. CDR1 and CDR2 (germline): LNHDA, SQIVND (reference sequence). The CDR3 nucleotides are TGTGCCAGTAGCAGCGGTGACTCCTACAATGAGCAGTTCTTC. This translates into CASSSGDSYNEQFF.

The gene calls are TRBV11-2 and TRBJ2-5; D is possibly TRBD1 (6 bases). V shed 1 base and J shed 4 bases, with 7 bases lying between them. Germline V CDR1 and CDR2: SGHAT, FQNNGV. The CDR3 runs to 13 residues. The CDR3 sequence is CASSLVQGETQYF. In DNA, the CDR3 is TGTGCCAGCAGCTTAGTACAGGGAGAGACCCAGTACTTC.

The chain couples TRBV18 to TRBJ2-2; weak D call: TRBD1 (6 bases). Germline V gene lookup returns CDR1 KGHSH and CDR2 LQKENI. The CDR3 consists of 16 residues. V shed 0 bases and J shed 4 bases, with 12 bases lying between them. The CDR3 loop reads CASSPPQGRVTGELFF. In nucleotides, the CDR3 is TGTGCCAGCTCACCACCGCAGGGGCGCGTCACCGGGGAGCTGTTTTTT.

The chain has TRBV6-5 and TRBJ2-7, with 9 bases aligning to TRBD1. CDR1 and CDR2 from the germline V gene are MNHEY and SVGAGI. The CDR3 spans 15 residues. J lost 4 bases, V lost 5 bases, and 9 bases had no gene match. The CDR3 nucleotides are TGTGCCAGCAGTAAGGGACAGGGTAATGAGTACGAGCAGTACTTC. Translating it yields CASSKGQGNEYEQYF.